Presented here are 5 T cell receptor beta chains from one specimen sequenced in a study of vaccination and CD4 T cells after COVID-19. Once obtained from cultured CD4+ T cells, the DNA was sequenced using the Oncomine TCR Beta short-read assay. Each CDR3 protein is one row after TCRdb ran MiXCR on the PCR reads. This sample has 10,000 to 15,000 distinct CDR3 sequences, with approximately 74% found just once. These receptors are not linked to any known antigen. The treatment denotes: roughly 11-day PBMC culture with coronavirus spike peptide pools or control peptides (ViraFEST assay). The source material was CD4+ T cells from blood, cultured in vitro. All receptors derive from a human donor who had recovered from COVID-19.

The genes are TRBV19 and TRBJ1-2; D is unresolved. V lost 4 bases and J 5 bases, leaving 20 bases between the germline ends. This CDR3 comprises 16 residues. Germline lookup yields CDR1 LNHDA and CDR2 SQIVND (reference sequence). CDR3 loop: CASSSRDPRGGYGYTF. As DNA, the CDR3 is TGTGCCAGTAGTAGCCGAGACCCTCGGGGAGGGTATGGCTACACCTTC.

V gene TRBV7-8 combines with J gene TRBJ1-2, with 8 bases that match TRBD1. The J segment lost 7 bases and the V segment lost 5 bases, leaving 6 bases of the junction unmatched. Germline V gene data show CDR1 as SGHVS and CDR2 as FQNEAQ. The CDR3 is 13 amino acids. The CDR3 DNA follows: TGTGCCAGCAGCACAGGGACAGGTCTTGGCTACACCTTC. Translation gives CASSTGTGLGYTF.

This clonotype was observed once. The chain is built from TRBV11-2 and TRBJ1-2; a weak D match, TRBD1 (6 bases). CDR3 length equals 14 residues. Per germline, CDR1 SGHAT and CDR2 FQNNGV. Trimming cost V 5 bases and J 8 bases, with 18 bases left between them. The CDR3 bases are TGTGCCAGCAGCCCCGGACAGACGGGGGGAGGCTACACCTTC. It specifies CASSPGQTGGGYTF.

This clonotype has only a few counts. The chain has TRBV11-3 and TRBJ2-5; TRBD2 matches at 9 bases. The ends lost 4 bases at V and 0 bases at J; junction bases unmatched: 12. Germline loops: CDR1 SGHNT, CDR2 YENEEA. The CDR3 loop spans 18 amino acids. CDR3 in amino acids: CASSSQILRTSDQETQYF. CDR3 sequence (DNA): TGTGCCAGCAGCTCCCAAATCTTACGGACTAGCGACCAAGAGACCCAGTACTTC. The variable domain in full, completed from reference TRBV11-3 and TRBJ2-5, reads EAGVVQSPRYKIIEKKQPVAFWCNPISGHNTLYWYLQNLGQGPELLIRYENEEAVDDSQLPKDRFSAERLKGVDSTLKIQPAELGDSAVYLCASSSQILRTSDQETQYFGPGTRLLVL.

This chain joins TRBV5-4 and TRBJ1-4, with D maybe TRBD1 (5 bases). CDR1 is SGHNT, CDR2 YYREEE, per germline (reference sequence). Trimming took off 4 bases at V and 5 bases at J, with 15 bases between the two ends. The CDR3 loop spans 15 amino acids. The DNA of the CDR3 is TGTGCCAGCAGCCGCGATTTGGGGCCCAATGAAAAACTGTTTTTT. Amino acid sequence: CASSRDLGPNEKLFF.